These T cell receptor beta chains were read from a single sample in a study of Ad26.COV2.S vaccination and SARS-CoV-2 variants. Profiling relied on immunoSEQ multiplex PCR, and the TCRdb table lists in-frame clones only, not all of them. The sample yields about 430,000 clones, approximately 92% seen once. This specimen was peripheral blood, taken in a trial of Ad26.COV2.S vaccine versus placebo. The receptors come from a person aged 18-60 years who received the Ad26.COV2.S COVID-19 vaccine or a placebo. The CDR3 runs from the conserved cysteine through the conserved F or W.

v_call	cdr3_aa
TRBV27	CASSFWGSTDTQYF
TRBV18	CASSPEAGGYNEQFF
TRBV30	CAWSEVGTEAFF
TRBV24-1	CATSDLYAYEQYF
TRBV9	CASSSGRAAYNEQFF
TRBV30	CAWSSTGSGELFF
TRBV28	CASRLGDREAFF
TRBV12-1	CASSPRTEQFF
TRBV13	CASSFLRGRIYEQYF
TRBV7-2	CASSLGGTTNEKLFF
TRBV4-2	CASSSGQGAYAEAFF
TRBV7-8	CASSLGGRSYEQYF
TRBV18	CASSPPEREISYEQYF
TRBV28	CAAGQDTGTQYF
TRBV20-1	CSAAGEEQFF
TRBV6-6	CASSAGGNYEQYF
TRBV7-2	CASSQGLAGGGREQYF
TRBV19	CASSTQTRPQETQYF
TRBV5-8	CASSLSPELYTF
TRBV14	CASSQGLASYNEQFF
TRBV4-3	CASSQDLQREGSTDTQYF
TRBV11-2	CASRNEGLDTEAFF
TRBV7-2	CASSPERTYEQYF
TRBV7-2	CASSLSGAIGTGYTF
TRBV19	CATAPVGQGGNQPQHF
TRBV19	CASSTTSSQHF
TRBV19	CASSIPLGGSYIQYF
TRBV6-6	CASSLAFEQFF
TRBV19	CASTPGPHSGANVLTF
TRBV4-2	CASSQSPLAEYNEQFF
TRBV27	CASSPAKNNEQFF
TRBV2	CASSATSEIRFF
TRBV5-4	CASSLEGGYGYTF
TRBV5-6	CASSLVGGTSLYEQYF
TRBV10-3	CAISDGQGKGVGTNEKLFF
TRBV6-5	CASSRDSGGYTF
TRBV6-6	CASSYPQLADYNEQFF
TRBV5-5	CASSPRDLSGNTIYF
TRBV5-6	CASSPTGGLGNEQYF
TRBV6-2/TRBV6-3	CASSYSAGRGRETQYF
TRBV30	CAWKETDFQETQYF
TRBV4-3	CASSQDAGSEQYF
TRBV6-5	CASIAENTGELFF
TRBV6-2/TRBV6-3	CASSTGLAGVVEQFF
TRBV3-1/TRBV3-2	CASSQEVGTDTGELFF
TRBV9	CASSAGLALSRDSYEQYF
TRBV5-1	CASSPGTANEKLFF
TRBV4-2	CASSQRGRDNEQYF
TRBV5-6	CASSLDQNSPLHF
TRBV19	CASSIGWERGTGELFF
TRBV29-1	CSVEYGTRTGELFF
TRBV6-4	CASSGGAFNEQFF
TRBV6-5	CASSYWSSKDTQYF
TRBV2	CASRAHRDRGNQPQHF
TRBV7-9	CASSPRQDLYNEQFF
TRBV18	CASSPRQETQYF
TRBV10-1	CASASSRGRNEQFF
TRBV5-4	CASSQPAGELFF
TRBV21-1	CASSLSGGSNTEAFF
TRBV6-6	CASSYAGVSTDTQYF